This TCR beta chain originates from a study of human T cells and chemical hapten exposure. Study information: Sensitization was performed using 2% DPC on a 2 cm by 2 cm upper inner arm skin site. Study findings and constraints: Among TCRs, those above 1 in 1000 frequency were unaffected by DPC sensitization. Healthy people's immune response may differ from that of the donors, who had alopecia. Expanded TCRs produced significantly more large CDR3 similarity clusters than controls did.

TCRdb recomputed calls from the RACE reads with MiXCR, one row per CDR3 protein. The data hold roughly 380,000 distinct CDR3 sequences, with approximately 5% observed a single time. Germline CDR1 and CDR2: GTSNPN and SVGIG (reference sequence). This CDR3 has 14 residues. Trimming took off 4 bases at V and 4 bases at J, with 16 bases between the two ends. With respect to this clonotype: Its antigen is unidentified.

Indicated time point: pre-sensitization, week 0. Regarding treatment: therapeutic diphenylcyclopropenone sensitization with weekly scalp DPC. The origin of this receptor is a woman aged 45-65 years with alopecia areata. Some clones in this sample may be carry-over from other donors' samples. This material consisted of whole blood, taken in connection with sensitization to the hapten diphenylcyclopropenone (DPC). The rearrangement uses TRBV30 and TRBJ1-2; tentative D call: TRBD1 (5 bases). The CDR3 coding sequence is TGTGCCTGGACCGCACTCGGCAGGGCCTATGGCTACACCTTC. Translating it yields CAWTALGRAYGYTF.